These 31 T cell receptor beta chains originate from one sample sequenced in a study of blood T cells in healthy people across ages. Next came a second PCR, run for about 6 to 12 cycles, which used a sample-barcoded 5' primer along with a J-beta primer mix. TCRdb analysed the 5' RACE reads with MiXCR anew, one entry per CDR3 protein. The data show 590,000 or so distinct CDR3 sequences, with approximately 30% seen just once and about a sixth held by the top ten. Material: blood. These receptors came from a woman of 80 years or more in good health.

Ten or more counts support this clonotype. The chain links TRBV7-6 to TRBJ2-1, with D possibly matching TRBD1 (6 bases). The germline V gene encodes CDR1 SGHVS and CDR2 FNYEAQ. Between the trimmed V and J ends, which lost 0 bases and 6 bases, there was a span of 12 bases. This CDR3 contains 15 residues. CDR3: CASSLATGYLNEQFF. In DNA, the CDR3 is TGTGCCAGCAGCTTAGCGACAGGCTACCTCAATGAGCAGTTCTTC.

This clonotype has a count of ten or more. This CDR3 is CASSSVLYGNEQFF. CDR3 DNA sequence: TGTGCCAGCAGCTCGGTACTTTACGGTAATGAGCAGTTCTTC. V and J are TRBV5-8 and TRBJ2-1; D ambiguous. This CDR3 is built from 14 residues. CDR1 SGHTS and CDR2 YDEGEE come from the germline V gene. Trimming pared 3 bases from V and 7 bases from J, leaving 14 bases between.

As for this clonotype: Since a much larger clone is just one base distant, this may be a read error. V is TRBV7-6 and J is TRBJ1-5; 8 bases line up with TRBD1. The CDR3 runs 15 residues. Germline V gives CDR1 SGHVS, CDR2 FNYEAQ. The chain's CDR3 is CAGSLAWDRNQPQHF. CDR3 nucleotide sequence: TGTGCCGGCAGCTTAGCTTGGGACAGGAATCAGCCCCAGCATTTT.

This sequence joins TRBV12-3 or TRBV12-4 and TRBJ2-1; D is undetermined. Trimming left V 6 bases short and J 6 bases short, with 18 bases between. The CDR3 covers 15 residues. CDR3 loop: CASSSPINKGNEQFF. CDR3 DNA sequence: TGTGCCAGCAGCTCCCCAATCAACAAAGGCAATGAGCAGTTCTTC.

A remark on this clonotype: Possible read error: a much larger clone is one base away. The chain couples TRBV6-4 to TRBJ2-1, with D perhaps given as TRBD1 or TRBD2 (5 bases each). V shed 6 bases and J shed 7 bases, with 13 bases lying between them. CDR3 length: 13 amino acids. Germline V gene data show CDR1 as MRHNA and CDR2 as SNTAGT. The CDR3 coding sequence is TGTGCCAGCAGCCGGGACCTGGGGAATGAGCAGTTCTTC. Translation gives CASSRDLGNEQFF.

This clonotype was observed many times. The rearrangement joins TRBV30 to TRBJ2-7; 11 positions agree with TRBD1. Trimming removed 2 bases from V and 3 bases from J; junction bases left unmatched: 6. Germline CDR1 and CDR2: GTSNPN and SVGIG (reference sequence). This CDR3 is built from 15 residues. The CDR3 loop reads CAWSRGDRGIYEQYF. CDR3 bases: TGTGCCTGGAGTAGGGGGGACAGGGGGATCTACGAGCAGTACTTC.

The rearrangement links TRBV4-2 to TRBJ2-2, with D perhaps matching TRBD1 (6 bases). Per germline, CDR1 LGHNA and CDR2 YNFKEQ. This CDR3 has 14 amino acids. Trimming removed 1 base at V and 8 bases at J, with 11 bases between. The CDR3 DNA sequence: TGTGCCAGCAGCCAAGGACAGGACGAGGGGGAGCTGTTTTTT. Residues: CASSQGQDEGELFF.

V gene TRBV7-2 combines with J gene TRBJ1-5; D gene unclear. CDR1 is SGHTA, CDR2 FQGNSA, per germline. Deletions cut 0 bases from V and 1 base from J, with 7 bases between. This CDR3 has 15 residues. The CDR3 loop reads CASSLAAVSNQPQHF. CDR3 bases: TGTGCCAGCAGCTTAGCGGCAGTCAGCAATCAGCCCCAGCATTTT.

Only a few counts were recorded for this clonotype. The gene calls are TRBV3-1 and TRBJ2-1; the match to TRBD2 covers 11 bases. The germline V gene has CDR1 LGHDT and CDR2 YNNKEL (reference sequence). This CDR3 is 16 amino acids long. V was clipped by 6 bases and J by 8 bases; unmatched bases: 12. The CDR3 loop reads CASRRGLAGGDDEQFF. The CDR3 bases are TGTGCCAGCAGGAGAGGTCTAGCGGGAGGTGACGATGAGCAGTTCTTC.

With regard to this clonotype: The junction shows a germline mismatch at one end, possibly a read error. This chain connects TRBV10-2 to TRBJ1-5; D gene uncertain. Per germline, CDR1 WSHSY and CDR2 SAAADI. The CDR3 spans 14 residues. The CDR3 is CASSLENSNLPQHF. The CDR3 region has the DNA TGCGCCAGCAGTCTTGAAAATAGCAATCTGCCCCAGCATTTT.

This clonotype was recorded many times. This rearrangement joins TRBV7-8 to TRBJ1-5, with TRBD1 matching over 9 bases. Per the germline V gene, CDR1 is SGHVS and CDR2 is FQNEAQ. This CDR3 spans 15 amino acids. Trimming removed 5 bases from V and 4 bases from J; junction bases left unmatched: 6. Here the CDR3 reads CASSLTGTGNQPQHF. The CDR3 nucleotides are TGTGCCAGCAGCCTAACCGGGACAGGGAATCAGCCCCAGCATTTT.

This clonotype has a handful of counts. The J gene is TRBJ2-7, the V gene TRBV7-9, with D perhaps matching TRBD1 (5 bases). Germline V lookup: CDR1 SEHNR, CDR2 FQNEAQ (reference sequence). The CDR3 consists of 16 residues. Trimming removed 3 bases from V and 7 bases from J, with 22 bases in between. CDR3 nucleotides: TGTGCCAGCAGCTTGCTGACAGCCTCTCCTAACAATGAGCAGTACTTC. It specifies CASSLLTASPNNEQYF.

This clonotype showed up many times. Here the CDR3 DNA reads TGTGCCATCAGTGGGCGACGGGGACAGGGAATTTTAAATGAGCAGTTCTTC. Protein product: CAISGRRGQGILNEQFF. The chain has TRBV10-3 and TRBJ2-1, with 9 positions matching TRBD1. V lost 4 bases and J lost 7; bases outside the gene matches: 14. Germline V gives CDR1 ENHRY, CDR2 SYGVKD. The CDR3 has 17 residues.

This chain uses TRBV7-2 with TRBJ2-1; 7 nucleotides agree with TRBD1. Germline loops: CDR1 SGHTA, CDR2 FQGNSA. Unmatched junction bases numbered 14, after V lost 6 bases and J lost 12 bases. The CDR3 sequence is 14 residues long. The CDR3 sequence is CASRSRQGPYGQFF. The CDR3 DNA follows: TGTGCCAGCAGGTCAAGACAGGGACCGTACGGGCAGTTCTTC. Full variable domain (remainder filled in from reference TRBV7-2 and TRBJ2-1): GAGVSQSPSNKVTEKGKDVELRCDPISGHTALYWYRQSLGQGLEFLIYFQGNSAPDKSGLPSDRFSAERTGGSVSTLTIQRTQQEDSAVYLCASRSRQGPYGQFFGPGTRLTVL.

The chain couples TRBV5-5 to TRBJ2-2; TRBD1 matches 11 bases. The CDR3 loop spans 14 amino acids. Trimming removed 6 bases from V and 7 bases from J; junction bases left unmatched: 5. Germline values: CDR1 SGHKS, CDR2 YYEKEE (reference sequence). In DNA form, the CDR3 reads TGTGCCAGCAAAGGGGGACAGGGGGACGGGGAGCTGTTTTTT. Protein: CASKGGQGDGELFF.

A word on this clonotype: Being one base from a much bigger clone, this may be a read error. The gene calls are TRBV7-8 and TRBJ2-7; 8 positions match TRBD1. CDR1 and CDR2 (germline): SGHVS, FQNEAQ. The junction had 3 bases not matched to a gene; V was cut back by 5 bases and J by 6 bases. The CDR3 spans 12 residues. The CDR3 spells CASSADRGEQYF. CDR3 in DNA: TGTGCCAGCAGCGCCGACAGGGGCGAGCAGTACTTC. The whole variable domain, filled in from reference TRBV7-8 and TRBJ2-7, reads GAGVSQSPRYKVAKRGQDVALRCDPISGHVSLFWYQQALGQGPEFLTYFQNEAQLDKSGLPSDRFFAERPEGSVSTLKIQRTQQEDSAVYLCASSADRGEQYFGPGTRLTVT.

As regards this clonotype: A much bigger clone sits one base away, suggesting this may be a read error. This chain links TRBV7-9 with TRBJ2-1, with 10 bases that match TRBD2. This CDR3 is built from 16 residues. The junction had 10 bases not matched to a gene; V was cut back by 5 bases and J by 6 bases. Germline lookup yields CDR1 SEHNR and CDR2 FQNEAQ (reference sequence). CDR3: CASSLSGGGRSNEQFF. DNA of the CDR3: TGTGCCAGCAGCCTGAGCGGGGGGGGCCGAAGCAATGAGCAGTTCTTC.

The chain uses TRBV5-1 and TRBJ1-1; D call uncertain. The CDR3 is 12 residues long. Deletions cut 3 bases from V and 4 bases from J, with 7 bases between. CDR1 SGHRS and CDR2 YFSETQ come from the germline V gene. CDR3 nucleotide sequence: TGCGCCAGCAGCTCCGGATTCACTGAAGCTTTCTTT. Protein: CASSSGFTEAFF.

This clonotype was found many times. The CDR3, as DNA: TGTGCCAGCAGCTTGCTAGCGGGGGTCACAGATACGCAGTATTTT. It translates to CASSLLAGVTDTQYF. The V gene is TRBV5-6, the J gene TRBJ2-3; TRBD2 matches at 10 bases. CDR3 size: 15 residues. CDR1 and CDR2 from the germline V gene are SGHDT and YYEEEE. V shed 1 base and J 2 bases; nucleotides not matched to a gene: 1.

This clonotype was detected only a few times. A much larger clone differs from this one at a single base, so this may be a read error. The chain employs TRBV5-5 and TRBJ2-5, with 7 nucleotides matching TRBD2. CDR1 and CDR2 (germline): SGHKS, YYEKEE (reference sequence). V dropped 1 base and J dropped 3; count of bases not matched to a gene: 6. The CDR3 runs 15 residues. The CDR3 DNA is TGTGCCAGCAGCTTGCGGGGGGACCGTAAAGAGACCCAGTACTTC. Its protein is CASSLRGDRKETQYF.

The J gene is TRBJ1-1, the V gene TRBV30; 7 bases agree with TRBD1. V lost 4 bases to trimming and J lost 1 base; unmatched junction nucleotides: 9. CDR3 length: 15 amino acids. The V gene's germline CDR1 is GTSNPN and CDR2 SVGIG (reference sequence). In DNA, the CDR3 is TGTGCCTGGAAAAAGGGGGCGGTTTCGAACACTGAAGCTTTCTTT. Protein product: CAWKKGAVSNTEAFF.

The sample holds a few counts of this clonotype. The chain employs TRBV11-2 and TRBJ1-5; possible D gene TRBD1, 5 bases. Germline-derived CDR1 and CDR2 are SGHAT and FQNNGV. The V end was cut by 4 bases, the J end by 7 bases, with 14 bases between. The CDR3 runs 14 residues. CDR3 residues: CASSSYGAGQPQHF. The CDR3 coding sequence is TGTGCCAGCAGCTCGTACGGGGCAGGGCAGCCCCAGCATTTT.

The gene calls are TRBV28 and TRBJ1-2; the D gene is possibly TRBD1 (5 bases). The V end lost 8 bases, the J end lost 7 bases, and 20 bases lay between the germline ends. Germline-derived CDR1 and CDR2 are MDHEN and SYDVKM. CDR3 length: 14 amino acids. This chain's CDR3 is CASGVLRQGGGYTF. CDR3 in DNA: TGTGCCAGCGGCGTTCTCCGGCAGGGAGGTGGCTACACCTTC.

This clonotype was recorded a few times. A much larger clone is a single base away; this may be a read error. V gene TRBV7-9 combines with J gene TRBJ2-1; D remains unclear. The CDR3 length is 11 residues. Germline CDR1 reads SEHNR; CDR2 reads FQNEAQ (reference sequence). The CDR3 DNA reads as TGTGTCAGCAGCTTAAGGGATGAGCAGTTCTTC. Amino acids: CVSSLRDEQFF.

This clonotype was counted only a few times. This sequence may be a read error, since a much larger clone differs from it by one base. V and J are TRBV5-1 and TRBJ2-1; 9 bases agree with TRBD1. From germline, CDR1 is SGHRS and CDR2 YFSETQ. This CDR3 spans 15 amino acids. V shed 3 bases, J shed 8 bases, and the junction held 9 bases outside the gene matches. The CDR3 DNA is TGCGCCAGCAGCTATGGGGACAGGGACGTCGATGAGCAGTTCTTC. This sequence encodes CASSYGDRDVDEQFF.

There are many counts of this clonotype. J is TRBJ1-2 and V is TRBV29-1; D is unresolved. Between the trimmed V and J ends, which lost 0 bases and 2 bases, there was a span of 10 bases. Germline V CDR1 and CDR2: SQVTM, ANQGSEA. There are 14 residues in the CDR3. The CDR3 sequence: CSVEDLGGNYGYTF. CDR3 sequence (DNA): TGCAGCGTTGAAGATCTTGGCGGAAACTATGGCTACACCTTC.

This clonotype was detected only a few times. This chain uses TRBV28 with TRBJ1-1, with unresolved D. The CDR3 has 13 amino acids. Germline-derived CDR1 and CDR2 are MDHEN and SYDVKM. Between the trimmed V and J ends, which lost 5 bases and 0 bases, there was a span of 7 bases. The CDR3 protein is CASSKLLNTEAFF. CDR3 nucleotide sequence: TGTGCCAGCAGTAAACTATTGAACACTGAAGCTTTCTTT.

V gene TRBV20-1 combines with J gene TRBJ2-1, with no clear D. Per germline, CDR1 DFQATT and CDR2 SNEGSKA (reference sequence). The CDR3 extends over 16 amino acids. V was clipped by 1 base and J by 0 bases, with 13 bases between them. This chain's CDR3 is CSARARMGSSYNEQFF. The CDR3 bases are TGCAGTGCTAGAGCCAGGATGGGAAGCTCCTACAATGAGCAGTTCTTC.

This clonotype was counted at least ten times. J is TRBJ2-1 and V is TRBV7-9; TRBD2 matches 13 bases. This CDR3 region has 17 residues. V shed 0 bases and J 4 bases; nucleotides not matched to a gene: 3. Germline CDR1 is SEHNR and CDR2 is FQNEAQ (reference sequence). CDR3 DNA: TGTGCCAGCAGCTTAGCGACTAGCGGGGGGCCTTACAATGAGCAGTTCTTC. Encoded protein: CASSLATSGGPYNEQFF.

This chain joins TRBV20-1 and TRBJ1-2; TRBD1 matches at 8 bases. The CDR3 is 12 residues long. Germline CDR1 DFQATT, CDR2 SNEGSKA (reference sequence). Trimming removed 6 bases from V and 8 bases from J; junction bases left unmatched: 8. CDR3 DNA sequence: TGCAGTGCGACAGGGGACATCGCCGGCTACACCTTC. Protein product: CSATGDIAGYTF.

A remark on this clonotype: This may be a read error: a much more frequent sequence differs by one nucleotide. The chain couples TRBV7-2 to TRBJ1-6, with D perhaps TRBD1 (5 bases). CDR3 length equals 15 residues. The V gene's germline CDR1 is SGHTA and CDR2 FQGNSA. Trimming cost V 2 bases and J 7 bases, with 12 bases left between them. In nucleotides, the CDR3 is TGTGCCAGCAGCTTATCGGGGCCGTACAATTCACCCCTCCACTTT. Its protein is CASSLSGPYNSPLHF.